One T cell receptor beta chain is described in this entry. The target antigen is unknown. The data belong to a study of T cell responses to AZD1222 COVID-19 vaccine. Data came from immunoSEQ multiplex PCR; TCRdb stores just in-frame clones and leaves some out. Of under 95,000 clones in the sample, around 85% are singletons; the top ten hold approximately 8%. Study-wide results and limits: Across spike, vaccine-associated CD4 TCRs were found, dominant at 160-218 and 743-854. Baseline serology detected seropositivity in only six AZD1222 recipients.

The CDR3 consists of 13 residues. The V and J ends lost 7 bases and 5 bases respectively, with 15 bases between them. Germline V lookup: CDR1 SGHDT, CDR2 YYEEEE. Sequencing used peripheral blood, obtained on day 0 of AZD1222 vaccination. J is TRBJ2-5 and V is TRBV5-6; D assignment may be TRBD1 or TRBD2 (6 bases each). The sequence came from an adult in good health. CDR3 sequence: CASYGRGLETQYF. The CDR3 nucleotides read TGTGCCAGCTACGGCCGGGGGCTTGAGACCCAGTACTTC.